These 22 T cell receptor beta chains were sequenced from one sample in a study of cytomegalovirus exposure and HLA in healthy donors. Primers for the PCR totalled 60 Vbeta and 13 Jbeta. Clones were read by immunoSEQ multiplex PCR, and TCRdb kept only the in-frame ones, dropping some. The sample shows about 79,000 clones, over 65% of them seen only once. Sequences were obtained from PBMCs. The receptors were sampled from a man in his forties in good health and CMV-seropositive.

The sample holds a few counts of this clone. This chain uses TRBV6-1 with TRBJ2-1; 9 nucleotides align to TRBD1. CDR3 size: 15 residues. From germline, CDR1 is MNHNS and CDR2 SASEGT. The J segment lost 1 base and the V segment lost 3 bases, leaving 1 base of the junction unmatched. CDR3 nucleotide sequence: TGTGCCAGCAGTGAGGGGACAGGGTCCTACAATGAGCAGTTCTTC. Translating gives CASSEGTGSYNEQFF.

The J gene is TRBJ1-2, the V gene TRBV7-2, with a tentative D call TRBD1 (6 bases). The CDR3 is 15 amino acids. V lost 5 bases to trimming and J lost 1 base, with 14 bases between them. CDR1 and CDR2 from the germline V gene are SGHTA and FQGNSA. Written as DNA, the CDR3 is TGTGCCAGCAGCGTTGGGGGCGGGAGTAACTATGGCTACACCTTC. Translating it yields CASSVGGGSNYGYTF.

The chain couples TRBV18 to TRBJ1-2, with 7 bases lining up with TRBD1. The CDR3 is 15 amino acids. Germline V gene lookup returns CDR1 KGHSH and CDR2 LQKENI. After removal of 3 bases from V and 5 bases from J, the junction contained 9 bases not matched to a gene. In nucleotides, the CDR3 is TGTGCCAGCTCACCCGGGACAGACCAACTTTATGGCTACACCTTC. This translates into CASSPGTDQLYGYTF.

The rearrangement uses TRBV9 and TRBJ1-6; 8 nucleotides agree with TRBD1. CDR1 and CDR2 (germline): SGDLS, YYNGEE. The length of the CDR3 is 15 residues. V was clipped by 0 bases and J by 8 bases; unmatched bases: 4. CDR3 sequence: CASSVGTGNYSPLHF. For the CDR3, the DNA is TGTGCCAGCAGCGTAGGGACAGGGAATTATTCACCCCTCCACTTT.

This clone was recorded only once. This chain uses TRBV7-9 with TRBJ2-5, with D unclear. The CDR3 runs 12 residues. Trimming removed 7 bases at V and 5 bases at J, with 11 bases between. Germline assignment: CDR1 SEHNR and CDR2 FQNEAQ (reference sequence). CDR3 amino acids: CASTRSLETQYF. CDR3 nucleotide sequence: TGTGCCAGCACCCGGTCTCTGGAGACCCAGTACTTC.

The rearrangement joins TRBV18 to TRBJ1-2; 7 bases map to TRBD1. Trimming removed 0 bases from V and 4 bases from J; junction bases left unmatched: 2. The CDR3 length is 14 residues. Germline assignment: CDR1 KGHSH and CDR2 LQKENI. The CDR3 bases are TGTGCCAGCTCACCACCAGGGGGCGTCTATGGCTACACCTTC. Residues: CASSPPGGVYGYTF.

CDR3 amino acids: CASSLDPRQGTYEQYF. CDR3 in DNA: TGTGCCAGCAGCTTAGATCCGAGACAGGGCACCTACGAGCAGTACTTC. This chain links TRBV11-2 with TRBJ2-7, with TRBD1 matching over 7 bases. Germline assignment: CDR1 SGHAT and CDR2 FQNNGV. The J segment lost 2 bases and the V segment lost 0 bases, leaving 7 bases of the junction unmatched. This CDR3 region has 16 residues.

This chain uses TRBV30 with TRBJ2-2; TRBD2 is a possible D gene (6 bases). V was shortened by 8 bases and J by 0 bases, with 10 bases between the two germline ends. This CDR3 has 13 amino acids. Germline V gene sequence: CDR1 GTSNPN, CDR2 SVGIG (reference sequence). CDR3 sequence reads: CAEGLTNTGELFF. CDR3 coding DNA: TGTGCCGAGGGACTCACGAACACCGGGGAGCTGTTTTTT.

The chain recombines TRBV6-1 with TRBJ2-7; 7 bases agree with TRBD2. The CDR3 covers 14 residues. V lost 4 bases, J lost 0 bases, and 3 bases stayed unmatched. Germline CDR1 is MNHNS and CDR2 is SASEGT. The CDR3 DNA reads as TGTGCCAGCAGTGGTGGGACTACCTCCTACGAGCAGTACTTC. Its translation: CASSGGTTSYEQYF.

The sample holds a few counts of this clone. The chain joins TRBV28 to TRBJ2-3; tentatively, D is TRBD2 (6 bases). Germline values: CDR1 MDHEN, CDR2 SYDVKM. The CDR3 consists of 15 residues. Trimming pared 3 bases from V and 5 bases from J, leaving 15 bases between. DNA for the CDR3: TGTGCCAGCAGTTTTCCGGCTAGCGCCGGAGATACGCAGTATTTT. This codes for CASSFPASAGDTQYF.

This chain connects TRBV5-1 to TRBJ2-1; 14 nucleotides align to TRBD2. The CDR3 runs 17 residues. Germline-derived CDR1 and CDR2 are SGHRS and YFSETQ. Germline trimming cut 0 bases from V and 8 bases from J; bases unmatched to any gene: 7. CDR3 protein: CASSLATGTSGSYEQFF. DNA for the CDR3: TGCGCCAGCAGCTTGGCCACCGGGACTAGCGGGAGTTATGAGCAGTTCTTC.

J is TRBJ1-3 and V is TRBV6-1, with a tentative D call TRBD1 (5 bases). The V and J ends lost 10 bases and 6 bases respectively, with 16 bases between them. The germline V gene has CDR1 MNHNS and CDR2 SASEGT. The CDR3 contains 13 residues. CDR3 coding DNA: TGTGCCACAAGGGGCACCTATCCAAACACCATATATTTT. Its protein product is CATRGTYPNTIYF.

The rearrangement joins TRBV5-1 to TRBJ2-1; tentatively, D is TRBD1 (7 bases). V was pared by 1 base and J by 8 bases, with 16 bases between. Germline V gene lookup returns CDR1 SGHRS and CDR2 YFSETQ. The CDR3 is 15 amino acids. CDR3 sequence: CASSLWRGHVDEQFF. CDR3 nucleotides: TGCGCCAGCAGCTTGTGGAGGGGGCATGTGGATGAGCAGTTCTTC.

The chain recombines TRBV30 with TRBJ2-7, with 13 nucleotides matching TRBD2. This CDR3 region has 13 residues. Per the germline V gene, CDR1 is GTSNPN and CDR2 is SVGIG (reference sequence). The CDR3 bases are TGTGCTTGGGGACTAGCGGGGCCCTACGAGCAGTACTTC. It specifies CAWGLAGPYEQYF.

This sequence joins TRBV11-3 and TRBJ2-1; perhaps TRBD2 as D (5 bases). V lost 4 bases and J 8 bases, leaving 12 bases between the germline ends. Germline V lookup: CDR1 SGHNT, CDR2 YENEEA. The CDR3 has 13 amino acids. Here the CDR3 reads CASSYNYGDEQFF. The CDR3 nucleotides are TGTGCCAGCAGCTACAACTACGGGGATGAGCAGTTCTTC.

The chain employs TRBV7-8 and TRBJ1-5, with D unresolved. The ends were cut back, 2 bases at V and 3 bases at J, with 5 bases in the middle. CDR3 length: 13 residues. The germline CDR1 and CDR2 sequences are SGHVS and FQNEAQ. The CDR3 loop reads CASSLSLNQPQHF. The CDR3, as DNA: TGTGCCAGCAGCTTATCTCTCAATCAGCCCCAGCATTTT.

The chain combines TRBV28 with TRBJ2-3, with TRBD1 matching over 9 bases. CDR1 and CDR2 from the germline V gene are MDHEN and SYDVKM. This CDR3 has 17 residues. Trimming cost V 3 bases and J 1 base; bases outside gene matches: 8. DNA of the CDR3: TGTGCCAGCAGTTTGTCACAGGGGGCGCGTGGCACAGATACGCAGTATTTT. Its protein product is CASSLSQGARGTDTQYF.

This clone was seen only a few times. CDR3 nucleotides: TGTGCCAGCAGTCCTTTCACTAGCGGGCTGGATGAGCAGTTCTTC. Amino acids: CASSPFTSGLDEQFF. This chain joins TRBV28 and TRBJ2-1, with TRBD2 matching over 9 bases. The trim removed 5 bases at V and 8 bases at J, leaving 10 bases unmatched. The germline gives CDR1 MDHEN, CDR2 SYDVKM. CDR3 size: 15 residues.

V usage is TRBV28 and J usage is TRBJ2-5; 12 bases are a match to TRBD1. The CDR3 totals 19 residues. Germline CDR1 is MDHEN and CDR2 is SYDVKM. V trimming: 4 bases; J trimming: 2 bases; junction bases outside the gene matches: 14. The CDR3 sequence is CASSSTPGQGASKQETQYF. The CDR3 DNA follows: TGTGCCAGCAGTTCAACTCCGGGACAGGGGGCTTCCAAGCAAGAGACCCAGTACTTC. Using reference TRBV28 and TRBJ2-5 for the parts outside the CDR3, the full variable domain is DVKVTQSSRYLVKRTGEKVFLECVQDMDHENMFWYRQDPGLGLRLIYFSYDVKMKEKGDIPEGYSVSREKKERFSLILESASTNQTSMYLCASSSTPGQGASKQETQYFGPGTRLLVL.

The J gene is TRBJ2-7, the V gene TRBV28, with D possibly being TRBD1 (6 bases). The CDR3 has 13 amino acids. The germline V gene encodes CDR1 MDHEN and CDR2 SYDVKM. The V end lost 10 bases, the J end lost 3 bases, and 16 bases lay between the germline ends. DNA of the CDR3: TGTGCCATTAATACAGGGACGGGCTACGAGCAGTACTTC. Protein product: CAINTGTGYEQYF.

J is TRBJ1-1 and V is TRBV15; no firm D call. In germline, CDR1 is LNHNV, CDR2 YYDKDF (reference sequence). This CDR3 spans 13 amino acids. Trimming left V 5 bases short and J 0 bases short, with 7 bases between. CDR3 DNA: TGTGCCACCAGCTATACAGTGAACACTGAAGCTTTCTTT. Amino acid sequence: CATSYTVNTEAFF.

The chain combines TRBV5-1 with TRBJ2-5, with D possibly TRBD2 on 5 matching bases. Deletions cut 5 bases from V and 1 base from J, with 9 bases between. This CDR3 spans 13 amino acids. CDR1 is SGHRS, CDR2 YFSETQ, per germline. The DNA for the CDR3 is TGCGCCAGCAGGCGGGCAGGCCAAGAGACCCAGTACTTC. Its protein is CASRRAGQETQYF.